The 31 T cell receptor beta chains given below trace back to one sample, sequenced in a study of blood T cells in healthy people across ages. A J-beta primer mix and a sample-barcoded 5' primer were used in a second PCR of roughly 7 to 12 cycles. One entry per CDR3 protein, called by TCRdb with MiXCR from the 5' RACE reads. The data contain about 970,000 distinct CDR3 sequences, around 54% of them singletons. The sample comprised blood. Receptors were obtained from a woman aged 55 to 70 in good health.

This chain's CDR3 is CAGWTGSRYYITYNEQFF. CDR3 nucleotides: TGTGCCGGCTGGACGGGATCTCGTTACTATATCACCTACAATGAGCAGTTCTTC. This chain connects TRBV21-1 to TRBJ2-1; the table gives TRBD1 as D, unverified against the DNA. TRBV21-1 is described as a pseudogene. This CDR3 is 18 amino acids long.

The chain uses TRBV7-6 and TRBJ2-5; TRBD1 matches at 11 bases. J lost 7 bases, V lost 5 bases, and 9 bases had no gene match. Germline V lookup: CDR1 SGHVS, CDR2 FNYEAQ. The CDR3 totals 15 residues. This CDR3 is CASSPEGTGGWTQYF. The DNA of the CDR3 is TGTGCCAGCAGCCCGGAGGGGACAGGGGGTTGGACCCAGTACTTC.

V gene TRBV4-1 combines with J gene TRBJ2-3, with 12 nucleotides matching TRBD2. Germline V gene data show CDR1 as MGHRA and CDR2 as YSYEKL. The length of the CDR3 is 15 residues. J was trimmed by 0 bases and V by 8 bases; bases with no gene match: 3. The CDR3 coding sequence is TGCGCCAGCGGGGGACTAGCGGGCAGCACAGATACGCAGTATTTT. This codes for CASGGLAGSTDTQYF.

In its sample, this clonotype was seen a few times. This sequence joins TRBV7-3 and TRBJ1-5, with 10 bases that match TRBD1. Trimming removed 1 base from V and 7 bases from J; junction bases left unmatched: 10. Looked up from germline, CDR1 is SGHTA and CDR2 is FQGTGA. The CDR3 is made up of 17 amino acids. The CDR3, as DNA: TGTGCCAGCAGCTTAATCCTAGGGACAGGGGTATTGCAGCCCCAGCATTTT. Translating gives CASSLILGTGVLQPQHF.

This clonotype was picked up many times. The V gene is TRBV4-2, the J gene TRBJ2-3, with no clear D. Germline lookup yields CDR1 LGHNA and CDR2 YNFKEQ. The germline V and J ends were trimmed by 0 bases and 0 bases, with 10 bases remaining between them. This CDR3 comprises 16 residues. CDR3 region: CASSQDGATSTDTQYF. CDR3 sequence (DNA): TGTGCCAGCAGCCAAGACGGAGCAACTAGCACAGATACGCAGTATTTT.

The CDR3 region has the DNA TGCGCCAGCTATTACCGGGACAGGGGCCGGGTGAACTATGGCTACACCTTC. Amino acid sequence: CASYYRDRGRVNYGYTF. The chain uses TRBV10-2 and TRBJ1-2, with 10 positions matching TRBD1. This CDR3 comprises 17 residues. Per germline, CDR1 WSHSY and CDR2 SAAADI. V lost 8 bases to trimming and J lost 2 bases; unmatched junction nucleotides: 14.

This clonotype was counted a single time. The V call is TRBV4-3, the J call TRBJ2-7; 8 bases match TRBD2. CDR3 size: 19 residues. The germline gives CDR1 LGHNA, CDR2 YSLEER. V dropped 0 bases and J dropped 7; count of bases not matched to a gene: 20. In DNA, the CDR3 is TGCGCCAGCAGCCAAGAGGTCCCCTGGTTAGCGGGAACTCTTGATGAGCAGTACTTC. Translation: CASSQEVPWLAGTLDEQYF.

V gene TRBV20-1 combines with J gene TRBJ2-7; 8 bases map to TRBD1. TRBJ2-5 matches the DNA end more closely, so the J call is doubtful. Looked up from germline, CDR1 is DFQATT and CDR2 is SNEGSKA (reference sequence). The CDR3 loop spans 15 amino acids. The CDR3: CSAAWTGLIEETQYF. CDR3 coding DNA: TGCAGTGCGGCTTGGACAGGGTTGATTGAAGAGACCCAGTACTTC.

This chain connects TRBV9 to TRBJ2-6; D not certain. The germline V gene has CDR1 SGDLS and CDR2 YYNGEE. The CDR3 is 18 amino acids. V lost 1 base to trimming and J lost 4 bases, with 18 bases between them. CDR3: CASSVTPYGISGANVLTF. For the CDR3, the DNA is TGTGCCAGCAGCGTAACCCCGTACGGCATCTCCGGGGCCAACGTCCTGACTTTC. The full variable domain, with the rest looked up from reference TRBV9 and TRBJ2-6, is DSGVTQTPKHLITATGQRVTLRCSPRSGDLSVYWYQQSLDQGLQFLIQYYNGEERAKGNILERFSAQQFPDLHSELNLSSLELGDSALYFCASSVTPYGISGANVLTFGAGSRLTVL.

The chain couples TRBV24-1 to TRBJ2-3; D is unresolved. V was cut by 5 bases and J by 0 bases, with 5 bases left in between. The CDR3 has 13 residues. Germline values: CDR1 KGHDR, CDR2 SFDVKD. The CDR3 DNA follows: TGTGCCACCAGTGCTACTAGCACAGATACGCAGTATTTT. Protein: CATSATSTDTQYF.

This clonotype was seen more than once but under ten times. The chain recombines TRBV28 with TRBJ2-1, with TRBD1 identical over 7 bases. V lost 5 bases, J lost 8 bases, and 12 bases stayed unmatched. CDR3 length: 15 amino acids. Germline V gene data show CDR1 as MDHEN and CDR2 as SYDVKM. The CDR3 here is CASSGGGQESHEQFF. In nucleotides, the CDR3 is TGTGCCAGCAGTGGTGGAGGACAGGAATCCCATGAGCAGTTCTTC.

The genes are TRBV29-1 and TRBJ1-2, with D unclear. V was trimmed by 4 bases and J by 0 bases, leaving 9 bases between them. CDR3 length equals 13 residues. Germline CDR1 reads SQVTM; CDR2 reads ANQGSEA. Here the CDR3 DNA reads TGCAGCGTTGGTGACATTCCTAACTATGGCTACACCTTC. This gives the protein CSVGDIPNYGYTF. Supplemented by reference TRBV29-1 and TRBJ1-2, the full variable domain reads SAVISQKPSRDICQRGTSLTIQCQVDSQVTMMFWYRQQPGQSLTLIATANQGSEATYESGFVIDKFPISRPNLTFSTLTVSNMSPEDSSIYLCSVGDIPNYGYTFGSGTRLTVV.

This clonotype appeared a few times. The chain uses TRBV4-1 and TRBJ2-7, with unresolved D. The CDR3 is made up of 14 amino acids. The germline V gene encodes CDR1 MGHRA and CDR2 YSYEKL. Deletions cut 2 bases from V and 2 bases from J, with 10 bases between. CDR3 DNA sequence: TGCGCCAGCAGCCAACTCGACGCCGCCTACGAGCAGTACTTC. Translated: CASSQLDAAYEQYF.

This chain links TRBV20-1 with TRBJ2-3; D tentatively fits TRBD1 or TRBD2 (5 bases each). V was trimmed by 5 bases and J by 3 bases, leaving 15 bases between them. There are 14 residues in the CDR3. The V gene's germline CDR1 is DFQATT and CDR2 SNEGSKA (reference sequence). DNA of the CDR3: TGCAGTGCTCGGATAACTGGGGGAACAGATACGCAGTATTTT. As protein: CSARITGGTDTQYF.

Details on this clonotype: A read error may account for a junction end that differs from germline. The rearrangement uses TRBV2 and TRBJ2-5; D tentatively fits TRBD1 or TRBD2 (5 bases each). The CDR3 runs to 11 residues. The germline V gene has CDR1 SNHLY and CDR2 FYNNEI. The CDR3 DNA reads as TGTGTCAGCAGTGGGGACGGATGGGTGTACTTC. Translation gives CVSSGDGWVYF.

The chain carries TRBV7-3 and TRBJ2-3; 12 positions agree with TRBD2. Trimming took 5 bases from V and 5 from J; bases not matched to a gene: 11. The CDR3 runs 17 residues. Germline loops: CDR1 SGHTA, CDR2 FQGTGA. Here the CDR3 DNA reads TGTGCCAGCAGCGCGAGACTAGCGGGAGACGGTGGAGATACGCAGTATTTT. This codes for CASSARLAGDGGDTQYF.

This clonotype was seen more than once but under ten times. The chain employs TRBV7-2 and TRBJ2-5, with TRBD2 as a possible D gene (6 bases). V dropped 1 base and J dropped 5 bases, with 11 bases sitting between them. Germline V gene data show CDR1 as SGHTA and CDR2 as FQGNSA. CDR3 length: 14 residues. The CDR3 sequence is CASSLGRGAETQYF. Here the CDR3 DNA reads TGTGCCAGCAGCTTAGGGAGGGGCGCGGAGACCCAGTACTTC.

The gene calls are TRBV25-1 and TRBJ2-4; weak D call: TRBD2 (6 bases). The better agreement between TRBJ2-7 and the DNA end casts doubt on the J call. The germline V gene encodes CDR1 MGHDK and CDR2 SYGVNS. The CDR3 is 15 residues long. Written as DNA, the CDR3 is TGTGCCAGCAGTGGGCAATGGGCGGGGTCCTACGAGCAGTACTTC. It specifies CASSGQWAGSYEQYF.

The rearrangement joins TRBV6-2 or TRBV6-3 to TRBJ2-7; 9 positions agree with TRBD2. V lost 6 bases and J lost 4; bases outside the gene matches: 4. The CDR3 covers 13 residues. Germline CDR1 and CDR2: MNHEY and SVGEGT. For the CDR3, the DNA is TGTGCCAGCAGGGGGACTAGCAGGTACGAGCAGTACTTC. Its protein product is CASRGTSRYEQYF.

The CDR3 DNA is TGCAGCGTTGATAGTTTTAGCGGAAATAACAATGAGCAGTTCTTC. It is translated as CSVDSFSGNNNEQFF. The chain is built from TRBV29-1 and TRBJ2-1; TRBD2 is a possible D gene (6 bases). V gave up 3 bases and J gave up 5 bases, with 17 bases separating them. The germline V gene encodes CDR1 SQVTM and CDR2 ANQGSEA. CDR3 length equals 15 residues.

The CDR3 coding sequence is TGTGCCAGCACTCGAATTCCCCAAGAGACCCAGTACTTC. This sequence encodes CASTRIPQETQYF. This sequence joins TRBV12-3 or TRBV12-4 and TRBJ2-5; no clear D. The CDR3 extends over 13 amino acids. The V end was cut by 7 bases, the J end by 1 base, with 10 bases between.

The chain uses TRBV7-7 and TRBJ2-5; D is unresolved. V dropped 1 base and J dropped 0 bases, with 12 bases sitting between them. The CDR3 covers 16 residues. Germline CDR1 and CDR2: SSHAT and FNYEAQ (reference sequence). The DNA of the CDR3 is TGTGCCAGCAGCTTAGGGTCCGCCCGCTACCAAGAGACCCAGTACTTC. This translates into CASSLGSARYQETQYF. Filled out from reference TRBV7-7 and TRBJ2-5, the complete variable domain reads GAGVSQSPRYKVTKRGQDVTLRCDPISSHATLYWYQQALGQGPEFLTYFNYEAQPDKSGLPSDRFSAERPEGSISTLTIQRTEQRDSAMYRCASSLGSARYQETQYFGPGTRLLVL.

This chain connects TRBV20-1 to TRBJ2-7, with 9 bases lining up with TRBD2. The CDR3 loop spans 14 amino acids. The ends lost 6 bases at V and 8 bases at J; junction bases unmatched: 14. CDR1 and CDR2 from the germline V gene are DFQATT and SNEGSKA (reference sequence). CDR3 nucleotides: TGCAGTGCGACCCCGACTAGCGGACCCTTCAAGCAGTACTTC. This gives the protein CSATPTSGPFKQYF.

In its sample, this clonotype was seen a few times. In DNA form, the CDR3 reads TGCGCCAGCAGCCAAGATGGTAGGACTAGCGGGGACTACGAGCAGTACTTC. Protein: CASSQDGRTSGDYEQYF. V gene TRBV4-1 combines with J gene TRBJ2-7; 12 bases are shared with TRBD2. V gave up 0 bases and J gave up 3 bases; unmatched junction bases: 6. Germline V lookup: CDR1 MGHRA, CDR2 YSYEKL. The CDR3 contains 17 residues.

This clonotype was counted between two and nine times. The chain joins TRBV29-1 to TRBJ1-5, with D tentatively TRBD1 (5 bases). From germline, CDR1 is SQVTM and CDR2 ANQGSEA. The CDR3 spans 14 residues. V lost 8 bases, J lost 0 bases, and 14 bases lay in between. The CDR3 DNA follows: TGCAGCCCTAGGCCGGGGGTTAGCAATCAGCCCCAGCATTTT. As protein: CSPRPGVSNQPQHF. The variable domain in full, with the rest retrieved from reference TRBV29-1 and TRBJ1-5, is SAVISQKPSRDICQRGTSLTIQCQVDSQVTMMFWYRQQPGQSLTLIATANQGSEATYESGFVIDKFPISRPNLTFSTLTVSNMSPEDSSIYLCSPRPGVSNQPQHFGDGTRLSIL.

The V gene is TRBV29-1, the J gene TRBJ2-1; D uncertain. Germline V lookup: CDR1 SQVTM, CDR2 ANQGSEA. This CDR3 has 13 amino acids. Trimming left V 2 bases short and J 6 bases short, with 11 bases between. CDR3 sequence (DNA): TGCAGCGTTGAAAGAGGCGTTGGCAATGAGCAGTTCTTC. It specifies CSVERGVGNEQFF.

The chain carries TRBV7-9 and TRBJ2-1, with TRBD2 matching 7 bases. Germline V lookup: CDR1 SEHNR, CDR2 FQNEAQ (reference sequence). The ends lost 7 bases at V and 5 bases at J; junction bases unmatched: 23. The CDR3 runs 19 residues. CDR3 nucleotide sequence: TGTGCCAGCAAGTTGGGTGTGGCAGGACTAGGTGCCCGGAACAATGAGCAGTTCTTC. Translation: CASKLGVAGLGARNNEQFF.

CDR3 DNA sequence: TGCAGCGGTCACCTTACAGGAAGCTCCTACAATGAGCAGTTCTTC. Its translation is CSGHLTGSSYNEQFF. This chain joins TRBV29-1 and TRBJ2-1; D is perhaps TRBD1 (5 bases). There are 15 residues in the CDR3. The germline V gene has CDR1 SQVTM and CDR2 ANQGSEA. V lost 7 bases and J 0 bases, leaving 16 bases between the germline ends.

The chain has TRBV5-1 and TRBJ1-5; D call uncertain. This CDR3 comprises 16 residues. The ends were cut back, 6 bases at V and 3 bases at J, with 19 bases in the middle. Germline V gene data show CDR1 as SGHRS and CDR2 as YFSETQ. CDR3 coding DNA: TGCGCCAGCAACCTACCCCTCCCGATAAACAATCAGCCCCAGCATTTT. It codes for CASNLPLPINNQPQHF.

V usage is TRBV5-1 and J usage is TRBJ2-3; no definite D call. V was trimmed by 0 bases and J by 11 bases, leaving 16 bases between them. CDR3 length: 14 residues. Per germline, CDR1 SGHRS and CDR2 YFSETQ. CDR3 sequence (DNA): TGCGCCAGCAGCTTGGGCAGGATTGAAGATGAGCAGTATTTT. Amino acids: CASSLGRIEDEQYF.

In its sample, this clonotype was seen a few times. The chain employs TRBV7-8 and TRBJ2-5; 7 bases align to TRBD1. This CDR3 has 13 residues. CDR1 is SGHVS and CDR2 is FQNEAQ in the germline V gene. V lost 1 base and J lost 11; bases outside the gene matches: 7. The CDR3 DNA follows: TGTGCCAGCAGCTTAGATCGGACAGGTCGGCAGTACTTC. Translating it yields CASSLDRTGRQYF.